These 20 T cell receptor beta chains came from one sample sequenced in a study of blood T cell repertoires in COVID-19. TCRdb keeps only in-frame clones here, not all; method: immunoSEQ multiplex PCR. The sample has some 150,000 clones, 83% seen once. Source material: PBMCs or T cells enriched from blood (not recorded which). The receptors here all came from a woman aged 50 to 60 in a cohort exposed to, infected with or recovered from COVID-19 (not recorded which).

CDR3 residues: CASSHGRRTVTGELFF. The CDR3 nucleotides are TGTGCCAGCAGCCACGGGCGTCGGACAGTGACCGGGGAGCTGTTTTTT. The rearrangement links TRBV11-2 to TRBJ2-2, with D perhaps matching TRBD1 (6 bases). V was cut by 5 bases and J by 5 bases, with 18 bases left in between. Germline V lookup: CDR1 SGHAT, CDR2 FQNNGV. This CDR3 is built from 16 residues.

The CDR3 spells CASSLGHKGLGYGYTF. CDR3 DNA: TGTGCCAGCAGCTTAGGCCATAAGGGACTGGGCTATGGCTACACCTTC. V and J are TRBV13 and TRBJ1-2; D possibly corresponds to TRBD1 (5 bases). The CDR3 is 16 residues long. V was clipped by 0 bases and J by 4 bases, with 15 bases between them. Germline V gene data show CDR1 as PRHDT and CDR2 as FYEKMQ (reference sequence).

The V call is TRBV9, the J call TRBJ1-3; no clear D gene. Per germline, CDR1 SGDLS and CDR2 YYNGEE. The CDR3 has 13 amino acids. The ends were cut back, 4 bases at V and 1 base at J, with 6 bases in the middle. Written as DNA, the CDR3 is TGTGCCAGCAGCAGAGTGTCTGGAAACACCATATATTTT. It specifies CASSRVSGNTIYF.

This clone occurred a few times. Here the CDR3 reads CASSQDLDRGEQYF. For the CDR3, the DNA is TGTGCCAGCAGCCAAGATTTGGATCGGGGCGAGCAGTACTTC. This rearrangement joins TRBV3-1 (or the pseudogene TRBV3-2) to TRBJ2-7, with D perhaps matching TRBD2 (5 bases). The CDR3 spans 14 residues. Germline CDR1 reads LGHDT; CDR2 reads YNNKEL (reference sequence). Trimming took 0 bases from V and 6 from J, leaving 12 bases between them.

This clone was observed once. The gene calls are TRBV7-2 and TRBJ1-5; D remains ambiguous. CDR3 length: 15 residues. From germline, CDR1 is SGHTA and CDR2 FQGNSA. V lost 3 bases to trimming and J lost 0 bases, with 9 bases between them. The CDR3 DNA follows: TGTGCCAGCAGCTTTAAAGCAGGTAGCAATCAGCCCCAGCATTTT. It specifies CASSFKAGSNQPQHF.

The gene calls are TRBV7-8 and TRBJ2-6, with 10 bases matching TRBD1. This CDR3 comprises 19 residues. Trimming at V came to 4 bases and at J to 3 bases, leaving 12 bases not matched to a gene. The germline CDR1 and CDR2 sequences are SGHVS and FQNEAQ. The DNA of the CDR3 is TGTGCCAGCAGCTCGCGGACAGGGGGTTGGGAGCTTGGGGCCAACGTCCTGACTTTC. Amino acids: CASSSRTGGWELGANVLTF. Full variable domain (rest looked up from reference TRBV7-8 and TRBJ2-6): GAGVSQSPRYKVAKRGQDVALRCDPISGHVSLFWYQQALGQGPEFLTYFQNEAQLDKSGLPSDRFFAERPEGSVSTLKIQRTQQEDSAVYLCASSSRTGGWELGANVLTFGAGSRLTVL.

DNA of the CDR3: TGTGCCAGCAGTCAACGGACAGGTCCTCAGCCCCAGCATTTT. Protein sequence: CASSQRTGPQPQHF. The V and J genes are TRBV6-6 and TRBJ1-5; 7 bases agree with TRBD1. CDR3 length: 14 residues. Germline loops: CDR1 MNHNY, CDR2 SVGAGI (reference sequence). V trimming: 5 bases; J trimming: 6 bases; junction bases outside the gene matches: 7.

The rearrangement joins TRBV3-1 (or the pseudogene TRBV3-2) to TRBJ1-1; weak D call: TRBD1 (5 bases). V was shortened by 1 base and J by 1 base, with 7 bases between the two germline ends. The CDR3 has 14 residues. The germline V gene encodes CDR1 LGHDT and CDR2 YNNKEL (reference sequence). CDR3 sequence: CASSQGQQNTEAFF. CDR3 DNA: TGTGCCAGCAGCCAAGGACAGCAGAACACTGAAGCTTTCTTT.

CDR3 sequence (DNA): TGTGCCAGCAGCCCGGGACAGGGGATGAACACTGAAGCTTTCTTT. Its translation: CASSPGQGMNTEAFF. The rearrangement links TRBV27 to TRBJ1-1; TRBD1 aligns across 10 bases. Unmatched junction bases numbered 4, after V lost 6 bases and J lost 0 bases. CDR3 length: 15 residues. The germline gives CDR1 MNHEY, CDR2 SMNVEV (reference sequence).

This chain joins TRBV18 and TRBJ2-7; 7 bases align to TRBD1. V gave up 1 base and J gave up 4 bases; unmatched junction bases: 7. Germline CDR1 and CDR2: KGHSH and LQKENI. The CDR3 totals 15 residues. CDR3 in DNA: TGTGCCAGCTCACCACGAGGGGACAGCGTATACGAGCAGTACTTC. This sequence encodes CASSPRGDSVYEQYF.

This sequence joins TRBV2 and TRBJ1-1; 9 nucleotides line up with TRBD1. CDR3 size: 13 residues. The germline V gene encodes CDR1 SNHLY and CDR2 FYNNEI. After removal of 6 bases from V and 6 bases from J, the junction contained 5 bases not matched to a gene. CDR3 protein: CASSKQGAAEAFF. DNA for the CDR3: TGTGCCAGCAGCAAACAGGGGGCGGCTGAAGCTTTCTTT.

The rearrangement links TRBV6-4 to TRBJ2-7, with 11 bases matching TRBD2. The germline gives CDR1 MRHNA, CDR2 SNTAGT. CDR3 length: 18 amino acids. V trimming: 0 bases; J trimming: 0 bases; junction bases outside the gene matches: 7. The CDR3 reads CASSDSTPSGGSSYEQYF. Written as DNA, the CDR3 is TGTGCCAGCAGTGACTCCACCCCTAGCGGGGGGAGCTCCTACGAGCAGTACTTC.

The chain couples TRBV9 to TRBJ2-3; D is possibly TRBD1 (6 bases). This CDR3 has 13 residues. From germline, CDR1 is SGDLS and CDR2 YYNGEE. Between the trimmed V and J ends, which lost 6 bases and 6 bases, there was a span of 14 bases. The DNA for the CDR3 is TGTGCCAGCACCCCAGGGGCCTGGGATACGCAGTATTTT. Amino acid sequence: CASTPGAWDTQYF.

With respect to this clone: At the DNA level, this CDR3 is encoded by other sequences in the same sample as well. The V and J genes are TRBV29-1 and TRBJ1-1; D perhaps matches TRBD1 (5 bases). V was shortened by 4 bases and J by 1 base, with 10 bases between the two germline ends. The CDR3 extends over 13 amino acids. Germline CDR1 is SQVTM and CDR2 is ANQGSEA. CDR3 coding DNA: TGCAGCGTTGCAGGCCAGGGGAACACTGAAGCTTTCTTT. Translating it yields CSVAGQGNTEAFF. Filled out from reference TRBV29-1 and TRBJ1-1, the complete variable domain reads SAVISQKPSRDICQRGTSLTIQCQVDSQVTMMFWYRQQPGQSLTLIATANQGSEATYESGFVIDKFPISRPNLTFSTLTVSNMSPEDSSIYLCSVAGQGNTEAFFGQGTRLTVV.

The chain couples TRBV6-1 to TRBJ1-3, with 7 bases lining up with TRBD1. This CDR3 comprises 13 residues. The ends lost 5 bases at V and 9 bases at J; junction bases unmatched: 7. CDR1 and CDR2 (germline): MNHNS, SASEGT. The CDR3 coding sequence is TGTGCCAGCAGTCCCGACAGGGTCAGCACCATATATTTT. Protein sequence: CASSPDRVSTIYF.

V and J are TRBV28 and TRBJ1-5; 9 bases map to TRBD1. The germline V gene encodes CDR1 MDHEN and CDR2 SYDVKM. This CDR3 is 16 amino acids long. After removal of 8 bases from V and 5 bases from J, the junction contained 13 bases not matched to a gene. The CDR3 nucleotides read TGTGCCAGCGGCTATGGGACAGGGCTTTTGGATCAGCCCCAGCATTTT. This gives the protein CASGYGTGLLDQPQHF. The full variable domain, completed using reference TRBV28 and TRBJ1-5, is DVKVTQSSRYLVKRTGEKVFLECVQDMDHENMFWYRQDPGLGLRLIYFSYDVKMKEKGDIPEGYSVSREKKERFSLILESASTNQTSMYLCASGYGTGLLDQPQHFGDGTRLSIL.

The V gene is TRBV20-1, the J gene TRBJ2-1; no firm D call. This CDR3 is built from 11 residues. The germline V gene encodes CDR1 DFQATT and CDR2 SNEGSKA (reference sequence). V lost 4 bases and J 10 bases, leaving 11 bases between the germline ends. CDR3 region: CSANWYREQFF. In nucleotides, the CDR3 is TGCAGTGCTAACTGGTACAGAGAGCAGTTCTTC.

The V call is TRBV5-1, the J call TRBJ2-3, with 11 positions matching TRBD2. Per germline, CDR1 SGHRS and CDR2 YFSETQ. V was clipped by 4 bases and J by 4 bases; unmatched bases: 5. The CDR3 spans 15 residues. The CDR3 protein is CASSIGTSGADTQYF. In DNA form, the CDR3 reads TGCGCCAGCAGCATCGGGACTAGCGGTGCAGATACGCAGTATTTT.

The table lists this clone with a few counts. The V gene is TRBV27, the J gene TRBJ1-1; possibly TRBD1 for D (5 bases). CDR3 length: 17 amino acids. The V end was cut by 3 bases, the J end by 1 base, with 18 bases between. CDR1 and CDR2 from the germline V gene are MNHEY and SMNVEV (reference sequence). CDR3 coding DNA: TGTGCCAGCAGTTTCTCACGCGGGGGGAGAAAGAACACTGAAGCTTTCTTT. It is translated as CASSFSRGGRKNTEAFF.

The genes are TRBV24-1 and TRBJ2-3, with 13 bases matching TRBD2. CDR3 length equals 17 residues. V lost 7 bases, J lost 6 bases, and 12 bases stayed unmatched. Germline CDR1 reads KGHDR; CDR2 reads SFDVKD. CDR3 nucleotide sequence: TGTGCCACCAGCGGCACTAGCGGGGGGGCCGGAGGGGATACGCAGTATTTT. As protein: CATSGTSGGAGGDTQYF.